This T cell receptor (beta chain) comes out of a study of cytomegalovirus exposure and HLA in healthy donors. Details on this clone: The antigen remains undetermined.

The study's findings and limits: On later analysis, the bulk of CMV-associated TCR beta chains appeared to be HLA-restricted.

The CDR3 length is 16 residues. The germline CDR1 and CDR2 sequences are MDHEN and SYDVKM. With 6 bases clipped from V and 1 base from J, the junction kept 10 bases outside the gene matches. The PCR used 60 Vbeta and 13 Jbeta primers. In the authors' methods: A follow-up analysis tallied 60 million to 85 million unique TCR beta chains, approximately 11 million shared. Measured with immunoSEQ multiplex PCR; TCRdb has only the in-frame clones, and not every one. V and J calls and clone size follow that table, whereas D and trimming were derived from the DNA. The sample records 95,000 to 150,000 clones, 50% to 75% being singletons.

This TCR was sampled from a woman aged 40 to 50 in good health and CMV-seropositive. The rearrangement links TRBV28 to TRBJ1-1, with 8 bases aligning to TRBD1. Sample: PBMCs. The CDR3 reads CASRYRTGPGNTEAFF. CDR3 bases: TGTGCCAGCAGATACCGGACAGGGCCAGGGAACACTGAAGCTTTCTTT.